Each of the 18 T cell receptor beta chains below was sequenced from the same sample in a study of OX40 agonist ivuxolimab in advanced cancers. The method behind the library was the immunoSEQ multiplex PCR assay. TCRdb took over this immuneACCESS table, retaining in-frame rearrangements with V and J assigned. Such tables are incomplete; in checked studies, under half of the missing clones stem from an unresolved V gene, and the remainder is unexplained. This sample lists about 26,000 clones; around 79% were detected once. Of the sample, about 30% falls within the top ten clones. The source was CD4+ or CD8+ T cells sorted from blood, collected in a trial of the OX40 agonist ivuxolimab. The receptors were sampled from an adult with an advanced solid tumor such as melanoma, head and neck, liver or kidney cancer.

V gene TRBV4-1 combines with J gene TRBJ2-3; TRBD2 aligns across 7 bases. Germline V lookup: CDR1 MGHRA, CDR2 YSYEKL. This CDR3 comprises 16 residues. The V segment lost 4 bases and the J segment 0 bases; nucleotides outside the gene matches: 7. CDR3 in amino acids: CASSLRDYLSTDTQYF. The CDR3 bases are TGCGCCAGCAGCCTCCGGGACTACCTTAGCACAGATACGCAGTATTTT.

The chain joins TRBV5-6 to TRBJ2-7; D is unclear. V lost 0 bases, J lost 7 bases, and 8 bases lay in between. This CDR3 has 12 residues. Germline CDR1 and CDR2: SGHDT and YYEEEE. CDR3 sequence (DNA): TGTGCCAGCAGCTTGGTACCCGGGGAGCAGTACTTC. This translates into CASSLVPGEQYF. Combining the CDR3 with reference TRBV5-6 and TRBJ2-7 gives the whole variable domain DAGVTQSPTHLIKTRGQQVTLRCSPKSGHDTVSWYQQALGQGPQFIFQYYEEEERQRGNFPDRFSGHQFPNYSSELNVNALLLGDSALYLCASSLVPGEQYFGPGTRLTVT.

Only a few counts were recorded for this clone. The chain employs TRBV7-9 and TRBJ2-7; 7 positions agree with TRBD2. Germline-derived CDR1 and CDR2 are SEHNR and FQNEAQ (reference sequence). This CDR3 has 15 residues. V lost 5 bases and J lost 3; bases outside the gene matches: 10. This CDR3 reads CASSPPSSGSYEQYF. The CDR3 bases are TGTGCCAGCAGCCCGCCTTCTAGCGGTAGCTACGAGCAGTACTTC.

The genes are TRBV6-1 and TRBJ2-7, with 7 positions matching TRBD2. The germline V gene encodes CDR1 MNHNS and CDR2 SASEGT. This CDR3 has 15 amino acids. V lost 6 bases to trimming and J lost 1 base; unmatched junction nucleotides: 9. The CDR3: CASSAGLVFSYEQYF. The CDR3 DNA follows: TGTGCCAGCAGCGCAGGACTAGTTTTTTCCTACGAGCAGTACTTC.

The table lists this clone with a count of one. This chain connects TRBV15 to TRBJ2-2, with 8 bases that match TRBD1. Looked up from germline, CDR1 is LNHNV and CDR2 is YYDKDF (reference sequence). The CDR3 consists of 16 residues. V was pared by 0 bases and J by 10 bases, with 10 bases of the junction left unmatched. The CDR3 DNA follows: TGTGCCACCAGCAGAGATCGGGACAGGCCTTTGGAGGAGCTGTTTTTT. Translated: CATSRDRDRPLEELFF.

The table lists this clone with a few counts. This rearrangement joins TRBV15 to TRBJ2-7, with 7 bases identical to TRBD2. CDR3 length: 12 amino acids. In germline, CDR1 is LNHNV, CDR2 YYDKDF (reference sequence). After removal of 3 bases from V and 5 bases from J, the junction contained 1 base not matched to a gene. The DNA of the CDR3 is TGTGCCACCAGCAGGACTAGCAACGAGCAGTACTTC. Its translation is CATSRTSNEQYF.

The chain carries TRBV6-5 and TRBJ2-7; D tentatively reads TRBD1 or TRBD2 (5 bases each). Germline-derived CDR1 and CDR2 are MNHEY and SVGAGI. The V end lost 2 bases, the J end lost 5 bases, and 10 bases lay between the germline ends. This CDR3 has 13 amino acids. Written as DNA, the CDR3 is TGTGCCAGCAGTTACGAAGGGACCGACGAGCAGTACTTC. It yields the protein CASSYEGTDEQYF.

This clone came up many times. The chain links TRBV28 to TRBJ2-7; 9 nucleotides agree with TRBD1. CDR3 length: 15 amino acids. Germline V lookup: CDR1 MDHEN, CDR2 SYDVKM. Germline trimming cut 3 bases from V and 5 bases from J; bases unmatched to any gene: 8. The CDR3 DNA sequence: TGTGCCAGCAGTTTGGGGGTCCGGACAGGGGACGAGCAGTACTTC. Its translation is CASSLGVRTGDEQYF.

This clone has only a few counts. The chain employs TRBV7-6 and TRBJ1-3; D gene ambiguous. V was shortened by 0 bases and J by 3 bases, with 6 bases between the two germline ends. Germline CDR1 SGHVS, CDR2 FNYEAQ. The CDR3 runs to 14 residues. This chain's CDR3 is CASSLATSGNTIYF. The CDR3 DNA reads as TGTGCCAGCAGCTTAGCGACTAGTGGAAACACCATATATTTT.

The chain is built from TRBV7-9 and TRBJ2-1; 9 bases agree with TRBD2. V was pared by 5 bases and J by 0 bases, with 14 bases of the junction left unmatched. The CDR3 loop spans 19 amino acids. From germline, CDR1 is SEHNR and CDR2 FQNEAQ (reference sequence). The CDR3 sequence: CASSGPGTSKKSSYNEQFF. CDR3 DNA: TGTGCCAGCAGCGGTCCCGGGACTAGCAAGAAAAGCTCCTACAATGAGCAGTTCTTC.

The chain combines TRBV28 with TRBJ2-3, with D possibly being TRBD1 (5 bases). This CDR3 region has 16 residues. Germline V gene sequence: CDR1 MDHEN, CDR2 SYDVKM. The V end lost 7 bases, the J end lost 4 bases, and 21 bases lay between the germline ends. The CDR3 DNA follows: TGTGCCAGCACCGTGGGGCTTGGGGATTCCCCAGATACGCAGTATTTT. Protein sequence: CASTVGLGDSPDTQYF.

The rearrangement uses TRBV5-6 and TRBJ2-7, with D maybe TRBD2 (5 bases). Trimming pared 4 bases from V and 4 bases from J, leaving 12 bases between. CDR1 and CDR2 (germline): SGHDT, YYEEEE. The CDR3 runs 13 residues. CDR3 DNA: TGTGCCAGCAGCCCGGGGATGGGGTACGAGCAGTACTTC. Amino acids: CASSPGMGYEQYF. The entire variable domain, with the rest obtained from reference TRBV5-6 and TRBJ2-7, is as follows: DAGVTQSPTHLIKTRGQQVTLRCSPKSGHDTVSWYQQALGQGPQFIFQYYEEEERQRGNFPDRFSGHQFPNYSSELNVNALLLGDSALYLCASSPGMGYEQYFGPGTRLTVT.

V gene TRBV19 combines with J gene TRBJ1-4; possibly TRBD1 for D (6 bases). V lost 5 bases and J 3 bases, leaving 13 bases between the germline ends. Germline values: CDR1 LNHDA, CDR2 SQIVND (reference sequence). The CDR3 is 15 amino acids. CDR3 nucleotides: TGTGCCAGTAGTCCCTCCGAGGGGGCTAATGAAAAACTGTTTTTT. Its translation: CASSPSEGANEKLFF.

The chain joins TRBV29-1 to TRBJ1-2, with 11 bases that match TRBD1. From germline, CDR1 is SQVTM and CDR2 ANQGSEA. With V trimmed by 6 bases and J by 7 bases, 1 base remained unmatched. CDR3 length equals 11 residues. The CDR3, as DNA: TGCAGCGTCGGGACAGGGGGTGGCTACACCTTC. The encoded protein is CSVGTGGGYTF.

This sequence joins TRBV6-1 and TRBJ2-1; D gene ambiguous. Germline V lookup: CDR1 MNHNS, CDR2 SASEGT. This CDR3 region has 10 residues. The V and J ends lost 7 bases and 8 bases respectively, with 6 bases between them. The CDR3 protein is CASKRYEQFF. The CDR3 region has the DNA TGTGCCAGCAAACGTTATGAGCAGTTCTTC.

There are a few counts of this clone. The rearrangement uses TRBV7-6 and TRBJ1-3; 8 nucleotides line up with TRBD1. The V segment lost 5 bases and the J segment 2 bases; nucleotides outside the gene matches: 11. The CDR3 runs to 17 residues. Germline V lookup: CDR1 SGHVS, CDR2 FNYEAQ. The CDR3 spells CASSRLAQGAPGNTIYF. CDR3 bases: TGTGCCAGCAGCCGTCTTGCCCAGGGGGCCCCTGGAAACACCATATATTTT.

The table lists this clone with a few counts. The chain links TRBV6-5 to TRBJ2-1; D unclear. V shed 0 bases and J shed 9 bases, with 9 bases lying between them. CDR3 length: 13 residues. The germline V gene has CDR1 MNHEY and CDR2 SVGAGI. The CDR3 nucleotides read TGTGCCAGCAGTTACTCGATATCTATTGAGCAGTTCTTC. Translated, it gives CASSYSISIEQFF.

The chain is built from TRBV28 and TRBJ1-1, with D unresolved. CDR1 is MDHEN, CDR2 SYDVKM, per germline. The CDR3 contains 11 residues. V gave up 7 bases and J gave up 5 bases, with 8 bases separating them. Here the CDR3 reads CASKHGTEAFF. The DNA for the CDR3 is TGTGCCAGCAAGCACGGGACTGAAGCTTTCTTT.